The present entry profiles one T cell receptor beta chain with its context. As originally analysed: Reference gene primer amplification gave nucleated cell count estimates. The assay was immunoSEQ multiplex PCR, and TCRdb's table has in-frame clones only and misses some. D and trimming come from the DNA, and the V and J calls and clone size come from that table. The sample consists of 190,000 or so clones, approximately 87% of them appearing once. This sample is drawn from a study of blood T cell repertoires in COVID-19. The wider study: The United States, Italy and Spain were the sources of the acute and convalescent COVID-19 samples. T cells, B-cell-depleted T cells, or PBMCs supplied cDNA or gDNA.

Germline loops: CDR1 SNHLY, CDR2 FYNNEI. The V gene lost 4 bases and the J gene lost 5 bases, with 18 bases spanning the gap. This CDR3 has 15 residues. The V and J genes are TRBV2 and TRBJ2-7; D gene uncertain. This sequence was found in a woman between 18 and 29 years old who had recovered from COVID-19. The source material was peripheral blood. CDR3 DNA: TGTGCCAGCAGTGCACACCAATCTCCGCCCAACGAGCAGTACTTC. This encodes CASSAHQSPPNEQYF.